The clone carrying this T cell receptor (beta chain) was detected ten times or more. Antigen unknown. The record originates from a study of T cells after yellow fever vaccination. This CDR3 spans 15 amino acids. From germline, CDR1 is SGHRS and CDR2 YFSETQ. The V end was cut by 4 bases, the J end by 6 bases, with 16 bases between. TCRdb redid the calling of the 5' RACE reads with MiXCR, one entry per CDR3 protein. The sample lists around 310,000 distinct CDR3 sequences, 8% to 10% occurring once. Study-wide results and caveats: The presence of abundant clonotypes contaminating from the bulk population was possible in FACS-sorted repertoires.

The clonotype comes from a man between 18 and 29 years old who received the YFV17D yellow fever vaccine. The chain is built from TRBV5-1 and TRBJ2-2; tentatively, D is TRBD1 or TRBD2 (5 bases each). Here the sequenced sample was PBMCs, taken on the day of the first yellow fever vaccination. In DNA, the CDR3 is TGCGCCAGCAGCCCCCGGGGCACTCAGGCCGGGGAGCTGTTTTTT. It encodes CASSPRGTQAGELFF.